This is a list of T cell receptor beta chains from one sample in a study of blood T cell repertoires in COVID-19. TCRdb keeps only in-frame clones here, not all; method: immunoSEQ multiplex PCR. The sample has some 63,000 clones; 75% to 85% are singletons. The sequenced material came from peripheral blood. Source of these receptors: a human donor in a cohort sampled during active COVID-19. Each CDR3 is given with its conserved first and last residue. Clone size is shown for a subset of rows, as once, few, many or a class of expanded clone.

CASSLRRTGEDEQYF . TRBJ2-7 TRBV7-2
CASSLAIGGDEQFF . TRBJ2-1 TRBV5-1
CATSDTRNNQPQHF . TRBJ1-5 TRBV24-1
CASSQAAGGPSDTQYF . TRBJ2-3 TRBV3-1/TRBV3-2
CASSESGAGEQYF few TRBJ2-7 TRBV2
CASSSTGPDTEAFF . TRBJ1-1 TRBV6-5
CASSTTGVSTDTQYF . TRBJ2-3 TRBV19
CASRPTLGGRNQPQHF . TRBJ1-5 TRBV19
CASSFDQGGGTEAFF once TRBJ1-1 TRBV6-5
CARSRRGDRLYGYTF . TRBJ1-2 TRBV5-3
CASSQNRLDNEQFF . TRBJ2-1 TRBV3-1/TRBV3-2
CASSEPMLAGGPNTQYF . TRBJ2-3 TRBV10-2
CASSLGGMETQYF . TRBJ2-5 TRBV28
CASRTGTGVLNEKLFF . TRBJ1-4 TRBV5-1
CASRLGLGITNEKLFF . TRBJ1-4 TRBV27